One sample yielded the 3 T cell receptor beta chains listed below, sequenced in a study of blood T cell repertoires in COVID-19. Some clones are missing from TCRdb's copy, which holds only in-frame ones; the method was immunoSEQ multiplex PCR. In the table there are some 40,000 clones, about 85% of which are singletons. Sequencing was performed on peripheral blood. These receptors were taken from a woman older than 75 with acute or convalescent COVID-19.

Only one count was recorded for this clone. V usage is TRBV19 and J usage is TRBJ2-5; 11 positions agree with TRBD2. Germline V gives CDR1 LNHDA, CDR2 SQIVND (reference sequence). CDR3 length: 17 residues. The V and J ends lost 7 bases and 5 bases, in that order; junction bases with no gene match: 15. The CDR3 DNA is TGTGCCAGTACCGCGACGGGGGTAGCGGGAGGGCCCGAGACCCAGTACTTC. Its protein product is CASTATGVAGGPETQYF.

V usage is TRBV5-8 and J usage is TRBJ1-1; 7 bases agree with TRBD1. With 7 bases clipped from V and 3 bases from J, the junction kept 9 bases outside the gene matches. Per germline, CDR1 SGHTS and CDR2 YDEGEE. This CDR3 spans 14 amino acids. The DNA for the CDR3 is TGTGCCAGCCGCCGGGACAGAGGTTACACTGAAGCTTTCTTT. Residues: CASRRDRGYTEAFF.

The V gene is TRBV30, the J gene TRBJ2-3; D might be TRBD2 (5 bases). V was trimmed by 3 bases and J by 1 base, leaving 8 bases between them. Germline V CDR1 and CDR2: GTSNPN, SVGIG (reference sequence). The CDR3 is 13 residues long. The CDR3, as DNA: TGTGCCTGGAGCTTACTAGGCACAGATACGCAGTATTTT. The encoded protein is CAWSLLGTDTQYF.